Listed below are T cell receptor beta chains from one sample, sequenced in a study of B cell selection in AIRE deficiency. Using immunoSEQ multiplex PCR, the repertoire was profiled, and TCRdb retains in-frame clones only, with some absent. Counted here are about 21,000 clones, 85% to 95% occurring once; the ten biggest clones make up just under 2%. The material sequenced was Tregs sorted from PBMCs. These receptors were obtained from a human donor with AIRE deficiency. Each CDR3 is given with its conserved first and last residue. A D gene is named only where the DNA matches it firmly. The listing skips clone size in some rows; elsewhere it reads once, few, many or a size class.

abundance,d_gene,v_gene,j_gene,CDR3nt,CDR3aa
NA,NA,TRBV19,TRBJ2-7,TGTGCCAGTAGTATTGCGGGCCTTAGGGATTTGCAGTACTTC,CASSIAGLRDLQYF
NA,NA,TRBV2,TRBJ1-1,TGTGCCAGCAGAATACAGGGGAACACTGAAGCTTTCTTT,CASRIQGNTEAFF
NA,NA,TRBV11-1,TRBJ2-1,TGTGCCAGCAGCTTAGGACTAGAATACAATGAGCAGTTCTTC,CASSLGLEYNEQFF
NA,NA,TRBV6-4,TRBJ2-7,TGTGCCAGCAGTGGGACCCTAGACTACGAGCAGTACTTC,CASSGTLDYEQYF
NA,NA,TRBV19,TRBJ2-7,TGTGCCAGTAGAGCCTCCTTGGGGGAGTACTGCTTTGGGCAGTACTTC,CASRASLGEYCFGQYF
NA,NA,TRBV28,TRBJ2-1,TGTGCCAGCAGTTTTGGGGTAGGTGAGCAGTTCTTC,CASSFGVGEQFF
NA,TRBD1,TRBV9,TRBJ2-7,TGTGCCAGCAGCGTAGGTTGGGACAGGGATCGCGAGCAGTACTTC,CASSVGWDRDREQYF
NA,TRBD2,TRBV19,TRBJ2-2,TGTGCCAGTAGTAGTCCTAGCGGGAGTGGGGGCACCGGGGAGCTGTTTTTT,CASSSPSGSGGTGELFF
NA,NA,TRBV5-1,TRBJ1-6,TGCGCCAGCAGCTTGGAGGGTAATAATTCACCCCTCCACTTT,CASSLEGNNSPLHF
once,TRBD2,TRBV7-9,TRBJ2-7,TGTGCCAGCAGCACCCGCTCAGGGAGGGCCATCGAGCAGTACTTC,CASSTRSGRAIEQYF
NA,NA,TRBV27,TRBJ1-5,TGTGCCAGCAGTTTAAGTAGGGGAAGCAATCAGCCCCAGCATTTT,CASSLSRGSNQPQHF
once,TRBD1,TRBV6-5,TRBJ2-7,TGTGCCAGCAGTTACTCGATAGGACAGGGCCCATACGAGCAGTACTTC,CASSYSIGQGPYEQYF
once,TRBD1,TRBV7-9,TRBJ1-1,TGTGCCAGCAGCTTAGGGGGGACAGGGGCTGCTGAAGCTTTCTTT,CASSLGGTGAAEAFF
NA,TRBD1,TRBV29-1,TRBJ1-2,TGCAGCGTCACAGGGGACTATGGCTACACCTTC,CSVTGDYGYTF
NA,NA,TRBV6-1,TRBJ1-3,TGTGCCAGCAGTCTAGGGAGTCCTGGAAACACCATATATTTT,CASSLGSPGNTIYF
NA,TRBD1,TRBV28,TRBJ1-2,TGTGCCACCGGACAGGGCAACTATGGCTACACCTTC,CATGQGNYGYTF
NA,TRBD2,TRBV7-6,TRBJ2-2,TGTGCCAGCAGCTTAGAGGGTAGTAGCGGGAACGGGGAGCTGTTTTTT,CASSLEGSSGNGELFF
NA,TRBD1,TRBV27,TRBJ2-7,TGTGCCAGCAGTTTAGCTGGGACAGGGGTCTACGAGCAGTACTTC,CASSLAGTGVYEQYF
NA,NA,TRBV5-6,TRBJ2-7,TGTGCCAGCAGCTTGGTTGACAGGCCCTCCTACGAGCAGTACTTC,CASSLVDRPSYEQYF
NA,NA,TRBV28,TRBJ2-7,TGTGCCAGCAGCCCCGGGACGTTCTACGAGCAGTACTTC,CASSPGTFYEQYF
NA,TRBD2,TRBV14,TRBJ2-1,TGTGCCAGCAGCCAAGTGGTAGGACTAGCGGGAGTCAGGCAGTTCTTC,CASSQVVGLAGVRQFF
NA,NA,TRBV19,TRBJ1-2,TGTGCCAGTACCCCGGCAGGGTGGAAGGCCTATGGCTACACCTTC,CASTPAGWKAYGYTF
NA,NA,TRBV9,TRBJ1-2,TGTGCCAGCAGCGCAATCGGGACCTATGGCTACACCTTC,CASSAIGTYGYTF
NA,TRBD1,TRBV7-9,TRBJ2-7,TGTGCCAGCAGCCTACTCCGGGACAGGGGTACCTACGAGCAGTACTTC,CASSLLRDRGTYEQYF
NA,TRBD1,TRBV6-1,TRBJ1-3,TGTGCCAGCGGGGAAGGACAGGCGATAGGAAACACCATATATTTT,CASGEGQAIGNTIYF
NA,NA,TRBV7-9,TRBJ2-3,TGTGCCAGCAGCTTCGGGACGGCCCGGACAGATACGCAGTATTTT,CASSFGTARTDTQYF
NA,TRBD2,TRBV6-6,TRBJ2-7,TGTGCCAGTCATAGCGGGAGGGCCATCGGGGAGCAGTACTTC,CASHSGRAIGEQYF
NA,NA,TRBV11-2,TRBJ1-3,TGTGCCAGCAGCCCGGATCTACCCCACACCATATATTTT,CASSPDLPHTIYF
NA,NA,TRBV4-2,TRBJ2-5,TGTGCCAGCAGCTCAGGCCCGTACCAAGAGACCCAGTACTTC,CASSSGPYQETQYF
NA,NA,TRBV18,TRBJ2-3,TGTGCCAGCGTTCTGGGCATTAGCCGCACAGATACGCAGTATTTT,CASVLGISRTDTQYF
NA,NA,TRBV19,TRBJ1-1,TGTGCCAGCTCCAACGCCAGGGTGGGAACTGAAGCTTTCTTT,CASSNARVGTEAFF